This entry lists 13 T cell receptor beta chains sequenced from one sample in a study of cytomegalovirus exposure and HLA in healthy donors. Use of 60 Vbeta and 13 Jbeta primers characterized the PCR. Generated by immunoSEQ multiplex PCR, the TCRdb table keeps only in-frame clones and is missing some. The sample holds over 150,000 clones, approximately 75% seen once. Sequencing was carried out using PBMCs. Receptors originate from a young man in good health and CMV-seropositive.

The chain couples TRBV12-5 to TRBJ1-2; 7 bases match TRBD1. Germline CDR1 LGHNT, CDR2 FRNRAP. Germline trimming cut 1 base from V and 8 bases from J; bases unmatched to any gene: 16. The CDR3 has 17 amino acids. CDR3 sequence: CASGLAPRTGASVGYTF. In nucleotides, the CDR3 is TGTGCTAGTGGTTTGGCCCCACGGACAGGCGCCTCAGTAGGCTACACCTTC.

The chain combines TRBV5-6 with TRBJ2-5, with D maybe TRBD2 (5 bases). The CDR3 is made up of 14 amino acids. V was pared by 4 bases and J by 2 bases, with 12 bases between. CDR1 and CDR2 (germline): SGHDT, YYEEEE. CDR3 sequence reads: CASSAGRGQETQYF. The CDR3 region has the DNA TGTGCCAGCAGCGCAGGACGGGGACAAGAGACCCAGTACTTC.

The J gene is TRBJ2-7, the V gene TRBV9, with D perhaps matching TRBD1 (5 bases). Trimming cost V 3 bases and J 2 bases, with 12 bases left between them. This CDR3 has 14 residues. Germline CDR1 SGDLS, CDR2 YYNGEE. The CDR3 sequence: CASSGLTATYEQYF. Written as DNA, the CDR3 is TGTGCCAGCAGCGGCCTGACAGCTACCTACGAGCAGTACTTC.

The J gene is TRBJ2-3, the V gene TRBV6-4; 7 positions agree with TRBD2. This CDR3 spans 15 amino acids. The germline gives CDR1 MRHNA, CDR2 SNTAGT. V gave up 3 bases and J gave up 2 bases; unmatched junction bases: 5. In DNA form, the CDR3 reads TGTGCCAGCAGTGAGAACGGGAGGCCCACAGATACGCAGTATTTT. This encodes CASSENGRPTDTQYF.

The genes are TRBV30 and TRBJ2-1; D unclear. Trimming pared 4 bases from V and 0 bases from J, leaving 7 bases between. This CDR3 comprises 13 residues. CDR1 and CDR2 from the germline V gene are GTSNPN and SVGIG (reference sequence). CDR3 in amino acids: CAWTTRSYNEQFF. CDR3 DNA sequence: TGTGCCTGGACTACCCGCTCCTACAATGAGCAGTTCTTC.

This rearrangement joins TRBV7-2 to TRBJ1-6; possibly TRBD1 for D (5 bases). The CDR3 consists of 17 residues. CDR1 and CDR2 from the germline V gene are SGHTA and FQGNSA. Trimming shortened V by 5 bases and J by 7 bases, and 21 bases separated the two germline ends. The CDR3 is CASSPRIGGLVNSPLHF. DNA of the CDR3: TGTGCCAGCAGCCCCCGTATTGGGGGGTTGGTGAATTCACCCCTCCACTTT.

V gene TRBV5-1 combines with J gene TRBJ2-5; 7 positions agree with TRBD1. V was clipped by 0 bases and J by 2 bases; unmatched bases: 7. The CDR3 length is 16 residues. Germline V gives CDR1 SGHRS, CDR2 YFSETQ. CDR3 loop: CASSLVTGADQETQYF. The DNA of the CDR3 is TGCGCCAGCAGCTTGGTAACAGGGGCAGATCAAGAGACCCAGTACTTC.

A word on this clone: Other DNA sequences in the sample encode the same CDR3. The rearrangement links TRBV20-1 to TRBJ2-5; 7 positions agree with TRBD1. V was clipped by 4 bases and J by 5 bases; unmatched bases: 1. Germline V gene data show CDR1 as DFQATT and CDR2 as SNEGSKA (reference sequence). CDR3 length: 11 residues. The CDR3 bases are TGCAGTGCTACGACAGGGGAGACCCAGTACTTC. This codes for CSATTGETQYF.

The V and J genes are TRBV19 and TRBJ2-1; 8 bases match TRBD2. The V and J ends lost 7 bases and 5 bases, in that order; junction bases with no gene match: 4. In germline, CDR1 is LNHDA, CDR2 SQIVND (reference sequence). The CDR3 sequence is 13 residues long. The CDR3 is CASKEAGDNEQFF. CDR3 nucleotide sequence: TGTGCCAGTAAGGAAGCGGGAGACAATGAGCAGTTCTTC.

The chain employs TRBV9 and TRBJ2-2; TRBD2 agrees at 12 bases. The germline V gene has CDR1 SGDLS and CDR2 YYNGEE. CDR3 length: 17 amino acids. V lost 2 bases, J lost 0 bases, and 2 bases stayed unmatched. The CDR3 DNA reads as TGTGCCAGCAGCGTCACTAGCGGGGGGCCGAACACCGGGGAGCTGTTTTTT. It is translated as CASSVTSGGPNTGELFF.

Comment on this clone: Mismatch with germline at one junction end may stem from a read error. V gene TRBV7-3 combines with J gene TRBJ1-6, with 11 bases fitting TRBD1. This CDR3 is 16 amino acids long. Germline values: CDR1 SGHTA, CDR2 FQGTGA. In DNA form, the CDR3 reads TGTTCCAGCAGCTTAATTGGACAGGGGGCAAATTCACCCCTCCACTTT. Amino acids: CSSSLIGQGANSPLHF.

The CDR3: CAWSVGDTLNTEAFF. In nucleotides, the CDR3 is TGTGCCTGGAGTGTGGGCGACACTCTGAACACTGAAGCTTTCTTT. This rearrangement joins TRBV30 to TRBJ1-1, with D hard to call. Trimming stripped 0 bases from V and 0 bases from J, with 11 bases between. There are 15 residues in the CDR3. The germline V gene encodes CDR1 GTSNPN and CDR2 SVGIG (reference sequence).

This chain joins TRBV19 and TRBJ1-1, with 7 bases matching TRBD1. The junction had 9 bases not matched to a gene; V was cut back by 9 bases and J by 5 bases. The CDR3 runs 13 residues. Germline V lookup: CDR1 LNHDA, CDR2 SQIVND (reference sequence). The DNA for the CDR3 is TGTGCCAGCAGCTCGACAGGGAAAACTGAAGCTTTCTTT. Protein sequence: CASSSTGKTEAFF. The whole variable domain, filled in from reference TRBV19 and TRBJ1-1, reads DGGITQSPKYLFRKEGQNVTLSCEQNLNHDAMYWYRQDPGQGLRLIYYSQIVNDFQKGDIAEGYSVSREKKESFPLTVTSAQKNPTAFYLCASSSTGKTEAFFGQGTRLTVV.